One and the same sample provided the 17 T cell receptor beta chains below, sequenced in a study of beta chain features in type 1 diabetes. Expressed TCRB transcripts were sequenced because the entire RNA isolate underwent reverse transcription. The table came from immunoSEQ multiplex PCR; TCRdb's copy has only in-frame clones and leaves some out. The sample holds 250,000 to 300,000 clones, 7.5% to 9.5% seen once. The sequenced sample consisted of central memory CD4+ T cells from blood. The source of these receptors is a woman under 30 in good health.

A few counts support this clone. This chain connects TRBV4-3 to TRBJ2-2; D is unresolved. There are 12 residues in the CDR3. CDR1 is LGHNA, CDR2 YSLEER, per germline. The germline V and J ends were trimmed by 4 bases and 8 bases, with 8 bases remaining between them. Here the CDR3 DNA reads TGCGCCAGCAGCCTCCCGAGGGGGGAGCTGTTTTTT. Protein: CASSLPRGELFF.

This clone was seen repeatedly, ten times or more. This chain joins TRBV18 and TRBJ2-3; no clear D gene. This CDR3 comprises 14 residues. Germline loops: CDR1 KGHSH, CDR2 LQKENI. V was trimmed by 4 bases and J by 0 bases, leaving 8 bases between them. In DNA, the CDR3 is TGTGCCAGCTCACGAGTGGGTAGCACAGATACGCAGTATTTT. Protein: CASSRVGSTDTQYF.

With respect to this clone: This clone may be a read error of a much larger clone one base away. This CDR3 is also generated by other DNA sequences in the sample. The rearrangement joins TRBV7-9 to TRBJ1-1; 7 positions agree with TRBD1. The CDR3 runs to 14 residues. CDR1 SEHNR and CDR2 FQNEAQ come from the germline V gene (reference sequence). V dropped 6 bases and J dropped 14; count of bases not matched to a gene: 18. The CDR3 is CASSRYNGQEKTFF. CDR3 sequence (DNA): TGTGCCAGCAGTCGTTATAACGGACAGGAGAAGACCTTCTTT.

The CDR3 DNA is TGTGCCAGCAGCTTTGATCTAGCAGGCGGTCGGGGGGCCCAGTACTTC. Protein product: CASSFDLAGGRGAQYF. This chain uses TRBV12-1 with TRBJ2-5; TRBD2 is the table's D call and was not checked against the DNA. TRBV12-1 is assigned pseudogene status. There are 16 residues in the CDR3.

This clone was seen a single time. An end of the junction does not agree with germline; a read error may underlie this. This same CDR3 is encoded by further DNA sequences in the sample. The chain couples TRBV9 to TRBJ2-1; TRBD2 is a possible D gene (5 bases). In germline, CDR1 is SGDLS, CDR2 YYNGEE. There are 16 residues in the CDR3. CDR3 loop: CASSGQAANTYNEQFF. The CDR3 coding sequence is TGTGCCAGCAGCGGACAAGCGGCGAACACCTACAATGAACAGTTCTTC.

In this sample, this clone turned up a few times. CDR3 loop: CASSPGQTNQPQHF. DNA of the CDR3: TGCGCCAGCAGTCCGGGACAAACAAATCAGCCCCAGCATTTT. V usage is TRBV5-1 and J usage is TRBJ1-5; D might be TRBD1 (6 bases). V lost 5 bases and J 4 bases, leaving 13 bases between the germline ends. CDR1 and CDR2 from the germline V gene are SGHRS and YFSETQ. This CDR3 region has 14 residues.

The rearrangement joins TRBV27 to TRBJ1-1; D gene ambiguous. The CDR3 covers 18 residues. V was cut by 5 bases and J by 4 bases, with 26 bases left in between. Per the germline V gene, CDR1 is MNHEY and CDR2 is SMNVEV (reference sequence). The DNA of the CDR3 is TGTGCCAGCAGTCCTAGGAGGCCCGAAGGCCGCCTGGTCACTGAAGCTTTCTTT. Its translation: CASSPRRPEGRLVTEAFF.

This clone was observed a handful of times. The chain uses TRBV30 and TRBJ2-5; TRBD1 matches 11 bases. J was trimmed by 7 bases and V by 3 bases; bases with no gene match: 1. The CDR3 contains 12 residues. The germline gives CDR1 GTSNPN, CDR2 SVGIG (reference sequence). The CDR3 is CAWRGQGGTQYF. CDR3 sequence (DNA): TGTGCCTGGAGGGGACAGGGGGGGACCCAGTACTTC.

This clone was detected a few times. The rearrangement joins TRBV29-1 to TRBJ2-5; D might be TRBD1 (5 bases). The CDR3 is 14 amino acids. V lost 6 bases, J lost 2 bases, and 16 bases lay in between. Germline-derived CDR1 and CDR2 are SQVTM and ANQGSEA. The chain's CDR3 is CSVPRRVAQETQYF. Here the CDR3 DNA reads TGCAGCGTCCCTCGCAGGGTCGCGCAAGAGACCCAGTACTTC.

This clone has more than one count but fewer than ten. This rearrangement joins TRBV16 to TRBJ2-1; TRBD1 or TRBD2 may be the D gene (5 bases each). Looked up from germline, CDR1 is KGHSY and CDR2 is FQNENV. V lost 0 bases and J lost 6, with 6 bases in between. The CDR3 is made up of 13 amino acids. The CDR3 DNA reads as TGTGCCAGCAGCCAATCGAGGGGCAATGAGCAGTTCTTC. It specifies CASSQSRGNEQFF.

This clone has more than one count but fewer than ten. The chain is built from TRBV7-8 and TRBJ2-1; no clear D. This CDR3 has 12 residues. Between the trimmed V and J ends, which lost 0 bases and 15 bases, there was a span of 12 bases. Looked up from germline, CDR1 is SGHVS and CDR2 is FQNEAQ. CDR3 coding DNA: TGTGCCAGCAGCTTAGCTGGGATTGGTCTGTTCTTC. It specifies CASSLAGIGLFF.

This clone was detected only a few times. CDR3 DNA sequence: TGTGCCACGGACGGGGGTCGTGGGCAGCCCCAGCATTTT. This translates into CATDGGRGQPQHF. The chain recombines TRBV6-1 with TRBJ1-5; a possible D gene is TRBD1 (5 bases). CDR1 and CDR2 (germline): MNHNS, SASEGT. This CDR3 is 13 amino acids long. V was cut by 10 bases and J by 7 bases, with 17 bases left in between.

This clone was counted between two and nine times. The chain couples TRBV7-9 to TRBJ1-6, with 7 bases identical to TRBD1. This CDR3 region has 13 residues. J gave up 10 bases and V 4 bases, and 4 bases lay outside the gene matches. The germline V gene encodes CDR1 SEHNR and CDR2 FQNEAQ (reference sequence). DNA of the CDR3: TGTGCCAGCAGCTATACAGGGGCATCACCCCTCCACTTT. Amino acids: CASSYTGASPLHF.

This chain links TRBV28 with TRBJ1-5; D perhaps matches TRBD1 (5 bases). The germline V gene encodes CDR1 MDHEN and CDR2 SYDVKM. The V end was cut by 6 bases, the J end by 9 bases, with 21 bases between. The CDR3 is made up of 15 amino acids. CDR3 nucleotide sequence: TGTGCCAGCAGCCCTCTCCAGGGTCAATCGTCGCCCCAGCATTTT. Its translation: CASSPLQGQSSPQHF.

This sequence joins TRBV11-1 and TRBJ1-1; D gene ambiguous. Looked up from germline, CDR1 is SGHAT and CDR2 is FQDESV (reference sequence). This CDR3 is built from 13 residues. V shed 5 bases and J shed 11 bases, with 18 bases lying between them. CDR3 DNA: TGTGCCAGCAGCCTAAAAATTTCCGTAGGGGCTTTCTTT. Residues: CASSLKISVGAFF.

This clone was counted only a few times. The V gene is TRBV14, the J gene TRBJ1-2; D remains unclear. Germline values: CDR1 SGHDN, CDR2 FVKESK. Trimming pared 2 bases from V and 8 bases from J, leaving 15 bases between. The CDR3 runs 14 residues. The CDR3 DNA follows: TGTGCCAGCAGCCAAAACAGTCCGAGGGAGGGCTACACCTTC. The encoded protein is CASSQNSPREGYTF.

The chain couples TRBV7-9 to TRBJ2-2; D unclear. The CDR3 loop spans 14 amino acids. V was shortened by 1 base and J by 3 bases, with 6 bases between the two germline ends. The germline V gene has CDR1 SEHNR and CDR2 FQNEAQ (reference sequence). DNA for the CDR3: TGTGCCAGCAGCTTAGGGGAATACACCGGGGAGCTGTTTTTT. Translated, it gives CASSLGEYTGELFF.